The source of this T cell receptor beta chain is a study of blood T cell repertoires in COVID-19. Germline lookup yields CDR1 MGHRA and CDR2 YSYEKL. The CDR3 has 15 amino acids. V lost 1 base and J lost 7; bases outside the gene matches: 4. Method: immunoSEQ multiplex PCR; TCRdb's copy keeps in-frame clones and lacks some. The sample contains about 80,000 clones, about four fifths of which appear only once. This TCR was sampled from a woman in her 70s with acute or convalescent COVID-19. Sequencing used peripheral blood. This chain joins TRBV4-1 and TRBJ2-1; 10 nucleotides align to TRBD2. CDR3 sequence reads: CASSQGLAGVNEQFF. The CDR3 nucleotides read TGCGCCAGCAGCCAAGGCCTAGCGGGAGTGAATGAGCAGTTCTTC.